Presented here are 17 T cell receptor beta chains from one specimen sequenced in a study of tumor and adjacent non-tumor tissue in lung cancer. No cell sorting was done before RNA was extracted from the tissue. Three rounds of nested PCR, following a modified ARM-PCR protocol, produced the TCRbeta library. TCRdb analysed the multiplex PCR reads with MiXCR anew, one entry per CDR3 protein. The sample records over 130,000 distinct CDR3 sequences, around 66% being singletons. The source material was lung tumor tissue. The receptors derive from a man in his 60s with small cell lung cancer.

The V call is TRBV11-3, the J call TRBJ2-3; D gene uncertain. The CDR3 extends over 13 amino acids. V lost 10 bases, J lost 5 bases, and 16 bases lay in between. Germline V gene lookup returns CDR1 SGHNT and CDR2 YENEEA. The CDR3 sequence: CATSLMWGDTQYF. CDR3 DNA sequence: TGTGCCACCAGTCTAATGTGGGGAGATACGCAGTATTTT.

This clonotype was seen at least ten times. The gene calls are TRBV6-5 and TRBJ2-5; 7 nucleotides agree with TRBD1. Germline-derived CDR1 and CDR2 are MNHEY and SVGAGI. This CDR3 is 14 amino acids long. V lost 5 bases, J lost 5 bases, and 8 bases stayed unmatched. The CDR3 spells CASSRGQLRETQYF. The CDR3 nucleotides are TGTGCCAGCAGTCGGGGACAGTTGAGGGAGACCCAGTACTTC.

This clonotype was seen many times. A much larger clone differs from this one at a single base, so this may be a read error. CDR3 sequence reads: CASSLTSTDTQYF. The CDR3 DNA is TGTGCCAGCAGCTTAACCTCCACAGATACGCAGTATTTT. The chain combines TRBV11-2 with TRBJ2-3; D remains ambiguous. The CDR3 length is 13 residues. Trimming pared 2 bases from V and 2 bases from J, leaving 5 bases between. CDR1 is SGHAT, CDR2 FQNNGV, per germline.

Notes on this clonotype: The junction departs from germline at one end; a sequencing error may be responsible. The rearrangement links TRBV11-3 to TRBJ2-7; 8 nucleotides agree with TRBD2. The CDR3 is 13 residues long. Per the germline V gene, CDR1 is SGHNT and CDR2 is YENEEA. CDR3 amino acids: CVSSGRGGYEEYF. Here the CDR3 DNA reads TGTGTCAGCAGCGGCCGGGGGGGCTACGAGGAGTACTTC.

V is TRBV6-5 and J is TRBJ1-5; D call uncertain. The CDR3 has 13 amino acids. Trimming took off 10 bases at V and 7 bases at J, with 17 bases between the two ends. CDR1 and CDR2 (germline): MNHEY, SVGAGI. Here the CDR3 reads CAIRRTVGQPQHF. CDR3 coding DNA: TGTGCCATCAGGAGGACGGTGGGCCAGCCCCAGCATTTT.

The chain links TRBV28 to TRBJ2-3; D not certain. Deletions cut 8 bases from V and 0 bases from J, with 6 bases between. The CDR3 sequence is 12 residues long. Germline CDR1 reads MDHEN; CDR2 reads SYDVKM. CDR3 region: CASGLSTDTQYF. Here the CDR3 DNA reads TGTGCCAGCGGATTGAGCACAGATACGCAGTATTTT.

This clonotype was counted many times. The chain uses TRBV4-2 and TRBJ2-1; the D gene is possibly TRBD1 (5 bases). V lost 0 bases, J lost 2 bases, and 8 bases lay in between. Germline V gives CDR1 LGHNA, CDR2 YNFKEQ. This CDR3 contains 15 residues. CDR3 DNA sequence: TGTGCCAGCAGCCAAGATCAGGGTACCTACAATGAGCAGTTCTTC. This encodes CASSQDQGTYNEQFF.

The rearrangement links TRBV28 to TRBJ2-2, with D hard to call. V was clipped by 4 bases and J by 4 bases, with 4 bases between them. Germline values: CDR1 MDHEN, CDR2 SYDVKM. The CDR3 loop spans 12 amino acids. As DNA, the CDR3 is TGTGCCAGCAGTTCGGCCACCGGGGAGCTGTTTTTT. Its protein product is CASSSATGELFF.

This clonotype showed up many times. The chain has TRBV11-2 and TRBJ2-7, with D maybe TRBD2 (5 bases). This CDR3 is 15 amino acids long. V gave up 2 bases and J gave up 0 bases, with 11 bases separating them. Germline values: CDR1 SGHAT, CDR2 FQNNGV. The CDR3 coding sequence is TGTGCCAGCAGCTTACGTCAGGACTCCTCCTACGAGCAGTACTTC. It codes for CASSLRQDSSYEQYF.

About this clonotype: A much larger clone is a single base away; this may be a read error. The gene calls are TRBV5-4 and TRBJ1-5; D is perhaps TRBD1 (6 bases). The J call may be faulty, since TRBJ2-3 better matches the DNA end. From germline, CDR1 is SGHNT and CDR2 YYREEE (reference sequence). This CDR3 spans 14 amino acids. The CDR3 DNA reads TGTGCCAGCAGCTTGACAGGGACCAATCAGCCCCAGTATTTT. This codes for CASSLTGTNQPQYF.

The chain couples TRBV20-1 to TRBJ2-3; 11 bases align to TRBD2. This CDR3 comprises 15 residues. Germline lookup yields CDR1 DFQATT and CDR2 SNEGSKA (reference sequence). J gave up 2 bases and V 4 bases, and 5 bases lay outside the gene matches. CDR3 nucleotide sequence: TGCAGTGCTATGATAGCGGGAGGGCACACAGATACGCAGTATTTT. This gives the protein CSAMIAGGHTDTQYF.

For this clonotype: A much larger clone lies a single base off, so this may be a read error. The chain is built from TRBV6-2 or TRBV6-3 and TRBJ2-1, with D perhaps matching TRBD1 or TRBD2 (5 bases each). The germline CDR1 and CDR2 sequences are MNHEY and SVGEGT. The CDR3 runs to 17 residues. CDR3 sequence reads: CVSSYSPPRGLYNEQFF. The CDR3 region has the DNA TGTGTCAGCAGTTACTCCCCTCCACGGGGCCTCTACAATGAGCAGTTCTTC.

Notes on this clonotype: One end of the junction is discordant with germline, which a read error may explain. This chain links TRBV12-3 or TRBV12-4 with TRBJ2-5; possibly TRBD1 or TRBD2 for D (5 bases each). The CDR3 contains 14 residues. CDR3 sequence reads: CASRFRGTLETQYF. CDR3 bases: TGTGCCAGCCGTTTCCGAGGGACCCTGGAGACCCAGTACTTC.

With respect to this clonotype: The junction differs from germline at one of its ends, possibly a read error. V gene TRBV12-3 or TRBV12-4 combines with J gene TRBJ2-1; 14 nucleotides match TRBD2. This CDR3 comprises 15 residues. Written as DNA, the CDR3 is TGTGCCAGCAGAACGGGACTAGCGGGGGTCAATGAGCAGTTATTC. Amino acid sequence: CASRTGLAGVNEQLF.

The chain combines TRBV7-8 with TRBJ2-2; D may be TRBD2 (6 bases). V lost 1 base, J lost 9 bases, and 15 bases lay in between. The CDR3 extends over 15 amino acids. The V gene's germline CDR1 is SGHVS and CDR2 FQNEAQ. The CDR3 nucleotides read TGTGCCAGCAGCTTAGTGCCAGGAGGGTCCCGGGAGCTGTTTTTT. It specifies CASSLVPGGSRELFF.

As concerns this clonotype: An end of the junction does not agree with germline; a read error may underlie this. V usage is TRBV6-5 and J usage is TRBJ2-3; D is perhaps TRBD2 (6 bases). This CDR3 is 19 amino acids long. Germline V gene data show CDR1 as MNHEY and CDR2 as SVGAGI. CDR3 sequence: CASTYLRPSEATRTDTQYF. Written as DNA, the CDR3 is TGTGCCAGCACTTACTTAAGACCCTCGGAGGCGACTAGAACAGATACGCAGTATTTT.

J is TRBJ2-2 and V is TRBV20-1; the D call may be TRBD1 or TRBD2 (5 bases each). Deletions cut 3 bases from V and 5 bases from J, with 16 bases between. CDR1 DFQATT and CDR2 SNEGSKA come from the germline V gene (reference sequence). The CDR3 has 15 amino acids. This CDR3 reads CSASPSGGATGELFF. As DNA, the CDR3 is TGCAGTGCTAGTCCTTCTGGGGGAGCGACCGGGGAGCTGTTTTTT.